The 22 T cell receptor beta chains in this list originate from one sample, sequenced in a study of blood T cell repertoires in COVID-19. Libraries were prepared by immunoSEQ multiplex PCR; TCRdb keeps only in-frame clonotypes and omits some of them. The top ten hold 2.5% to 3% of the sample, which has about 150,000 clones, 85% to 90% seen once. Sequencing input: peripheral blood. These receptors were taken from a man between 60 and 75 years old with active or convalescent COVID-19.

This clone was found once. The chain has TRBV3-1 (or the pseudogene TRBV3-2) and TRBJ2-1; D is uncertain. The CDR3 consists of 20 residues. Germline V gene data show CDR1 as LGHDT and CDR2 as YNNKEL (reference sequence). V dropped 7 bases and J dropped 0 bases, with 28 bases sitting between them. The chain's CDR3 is CASKSPLGSLPPSSYNEQFF. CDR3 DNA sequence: TGTGCCAGCAAGTCCCCCCTAGGTAGCTTACCCCCGAGCTCCTACAATGAGCAGTTCTTC.

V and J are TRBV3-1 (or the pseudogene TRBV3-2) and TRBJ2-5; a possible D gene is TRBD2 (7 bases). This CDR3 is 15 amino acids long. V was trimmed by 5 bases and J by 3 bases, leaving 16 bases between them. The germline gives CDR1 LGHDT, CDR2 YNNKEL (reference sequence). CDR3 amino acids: CASSKRGGREETQYF. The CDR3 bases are TGTGCCAGCAGCAAGCGCGGGGGCAGGGAAGAGACCCAGTACTTC.

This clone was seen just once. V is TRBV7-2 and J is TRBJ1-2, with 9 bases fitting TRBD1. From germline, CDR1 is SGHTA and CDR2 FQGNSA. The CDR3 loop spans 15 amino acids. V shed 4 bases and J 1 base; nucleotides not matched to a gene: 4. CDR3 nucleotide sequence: TGTGCCAGCAGCTGGGGACAGGGTAATAACTATGGCTACACCTTC. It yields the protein CASSWGQGNNYGYTF.

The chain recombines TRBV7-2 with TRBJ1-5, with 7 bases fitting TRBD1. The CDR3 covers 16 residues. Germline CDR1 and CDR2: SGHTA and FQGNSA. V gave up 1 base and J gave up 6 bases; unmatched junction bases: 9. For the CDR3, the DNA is TGTGCCAGCAGCTTAGTGGGGGTGACAGGGCTTCAGCCCCAGCATTTT. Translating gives CASSLVGVTGLQPQHF.

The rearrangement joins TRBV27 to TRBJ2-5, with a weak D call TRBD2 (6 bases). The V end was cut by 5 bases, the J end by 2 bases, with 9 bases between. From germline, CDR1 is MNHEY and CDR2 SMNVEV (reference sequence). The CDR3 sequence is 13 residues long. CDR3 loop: CASSIGLQETQYF. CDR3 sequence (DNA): TGTGCCAGCAGTATAGGACTACAAGAGACCCAGTACTTC.

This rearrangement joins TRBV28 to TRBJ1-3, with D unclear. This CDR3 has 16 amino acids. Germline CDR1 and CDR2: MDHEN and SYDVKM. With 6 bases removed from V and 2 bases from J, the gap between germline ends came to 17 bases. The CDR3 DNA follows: TGTGCCAGCAGCCCTCCCCGGACTCGCCCTGGAAACACCATATATTTT. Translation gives CASSPPRTRPGNTIYF.

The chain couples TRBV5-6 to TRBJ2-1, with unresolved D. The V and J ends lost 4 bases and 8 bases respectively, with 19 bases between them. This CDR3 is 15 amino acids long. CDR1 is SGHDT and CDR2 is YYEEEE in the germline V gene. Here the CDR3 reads CASSAPSLAVDEQFF. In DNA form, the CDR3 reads TGTGCCAGCAGCGCCCCGAGTCTGGCGGTAGATGAGCAGTTCTTC.

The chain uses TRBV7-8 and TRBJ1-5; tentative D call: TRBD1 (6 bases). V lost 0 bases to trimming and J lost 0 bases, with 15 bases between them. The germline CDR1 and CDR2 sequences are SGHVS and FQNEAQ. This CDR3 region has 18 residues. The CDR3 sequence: CASSLAGFSGASNQPQHF. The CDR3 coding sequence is TGTGCCAGCAGCTTAGCAGGATTCTCAGGGGCTAGCAATCAGCCCCAGCATTTT.

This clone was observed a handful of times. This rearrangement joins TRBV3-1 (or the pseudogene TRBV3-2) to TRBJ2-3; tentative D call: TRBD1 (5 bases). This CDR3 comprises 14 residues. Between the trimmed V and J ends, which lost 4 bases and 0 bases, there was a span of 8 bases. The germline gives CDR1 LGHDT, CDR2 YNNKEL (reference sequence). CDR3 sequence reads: CASSPQESTDTQYF. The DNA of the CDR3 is TGTGCCAGCAGCCCACAGGAGAGCACAGATACGCAGTATTTT.

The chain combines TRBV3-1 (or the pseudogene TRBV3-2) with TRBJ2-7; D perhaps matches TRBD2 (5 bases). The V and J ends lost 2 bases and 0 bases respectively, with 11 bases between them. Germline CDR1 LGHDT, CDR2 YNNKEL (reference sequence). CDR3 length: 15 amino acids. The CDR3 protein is CASSQMDFSSYEQYF. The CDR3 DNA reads TGTGCCAGCAGCCAAATGGACTTCAGCTCCTACGAGCAGTACTTC.

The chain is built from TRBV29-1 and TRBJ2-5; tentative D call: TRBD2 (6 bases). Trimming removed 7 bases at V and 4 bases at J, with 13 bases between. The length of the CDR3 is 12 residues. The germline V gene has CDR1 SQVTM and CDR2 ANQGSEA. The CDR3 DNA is TGCAGCGCGACTCCCGGGGGAGAGACCCAGTACTTC. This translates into CSATPGGETQYF.

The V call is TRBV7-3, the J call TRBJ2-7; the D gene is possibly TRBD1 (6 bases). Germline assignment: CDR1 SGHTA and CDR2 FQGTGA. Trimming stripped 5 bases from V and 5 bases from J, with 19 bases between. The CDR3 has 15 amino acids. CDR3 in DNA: TGTGCCAGCAGCCGAGGACAGTCCTACAGGGACGAGCAGTACTTC. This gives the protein CASSRGQSYRDEQYF. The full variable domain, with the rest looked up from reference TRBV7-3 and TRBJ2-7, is GAGVSQTPSNKVTEKGKYVELRCDPISGHTALYWYRQSLGQGPEFLIYFQGTGAADDSGLPNDRFFAVRPEGSVSTLKIQRTERGDSAVYLCASSRGQSYRDEQYFGPGTRLTVT.

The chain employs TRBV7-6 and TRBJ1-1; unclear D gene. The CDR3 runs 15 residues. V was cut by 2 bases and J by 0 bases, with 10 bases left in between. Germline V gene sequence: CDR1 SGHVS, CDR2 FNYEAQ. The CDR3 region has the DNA TGTGCCAGCAGCTTAATGAGCGAGATGAACACTGAAGCTTTCTTT. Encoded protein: CASSLMSEMNTEAFF.

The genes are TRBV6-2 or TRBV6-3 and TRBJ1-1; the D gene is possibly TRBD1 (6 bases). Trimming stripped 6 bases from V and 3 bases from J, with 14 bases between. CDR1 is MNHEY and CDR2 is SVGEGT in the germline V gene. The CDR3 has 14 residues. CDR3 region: CASSGLGGYTEAFF. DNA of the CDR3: TGTGCCAGCAGCGGGTTAGGGGGATACACTGAAGCTTTCTTT.

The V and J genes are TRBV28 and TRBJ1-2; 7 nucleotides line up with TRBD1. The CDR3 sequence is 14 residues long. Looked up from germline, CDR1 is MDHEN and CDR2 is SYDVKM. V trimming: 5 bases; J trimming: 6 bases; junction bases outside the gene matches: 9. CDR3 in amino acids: CASSDQGGDHGYTF. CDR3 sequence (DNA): TGTGCCAGCAGTGATCAGGGGGGAGATCATGGCTACACCTTC.

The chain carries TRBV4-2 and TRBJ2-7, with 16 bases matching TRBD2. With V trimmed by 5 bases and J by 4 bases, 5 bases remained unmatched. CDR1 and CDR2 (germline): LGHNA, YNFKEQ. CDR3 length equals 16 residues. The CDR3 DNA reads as TGTGCCAGCAGCACTCCGGGACTAGCGGGAGGGTACGAGCAGTACTTC. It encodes CASSTPGLAGGYEQYF.

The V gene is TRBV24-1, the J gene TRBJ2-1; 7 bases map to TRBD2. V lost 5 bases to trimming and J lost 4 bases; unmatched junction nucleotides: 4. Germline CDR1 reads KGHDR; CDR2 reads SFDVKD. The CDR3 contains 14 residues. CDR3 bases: TGTGCCACCAGTGGCCTAGCGGCATACAATGAGCAGTTCTTC. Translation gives CATSGLAAYNEQFF.

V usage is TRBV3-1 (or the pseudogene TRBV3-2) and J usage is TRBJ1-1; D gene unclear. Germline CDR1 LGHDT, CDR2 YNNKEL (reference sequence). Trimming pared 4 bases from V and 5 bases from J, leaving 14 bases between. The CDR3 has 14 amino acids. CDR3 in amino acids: CASSPQALGTEAFF. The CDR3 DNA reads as TGTGCCAGCAGCCCCCAAGCACTAGGAACTGAAGCTTTCTTT.

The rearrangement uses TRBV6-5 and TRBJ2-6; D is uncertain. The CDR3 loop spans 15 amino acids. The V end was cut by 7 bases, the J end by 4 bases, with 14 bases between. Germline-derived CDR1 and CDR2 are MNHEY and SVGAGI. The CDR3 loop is CASTLPPPGANVLTF. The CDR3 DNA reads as TGTGCCAGCACACTACCCCCGCCCGGGGCCAACGTCCTGACTTTC.

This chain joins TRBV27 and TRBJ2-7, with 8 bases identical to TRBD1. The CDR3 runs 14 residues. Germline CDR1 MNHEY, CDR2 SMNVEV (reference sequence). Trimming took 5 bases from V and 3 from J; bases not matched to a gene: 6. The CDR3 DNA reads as TGTGCCAGCAGTCCCCGGACAGGGCGCTACGAGCAGTACTTC. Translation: CASSPRTGRYEQYF.

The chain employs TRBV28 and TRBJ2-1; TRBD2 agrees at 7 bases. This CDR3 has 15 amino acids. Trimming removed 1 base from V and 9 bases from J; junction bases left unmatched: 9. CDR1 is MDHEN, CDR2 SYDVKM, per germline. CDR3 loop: CASSLSSSGRVEQFF. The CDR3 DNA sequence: TGTGCCAGCAGTTTATCCTCTTCAGGGAGGGTTGAGCAGTTCTTC.

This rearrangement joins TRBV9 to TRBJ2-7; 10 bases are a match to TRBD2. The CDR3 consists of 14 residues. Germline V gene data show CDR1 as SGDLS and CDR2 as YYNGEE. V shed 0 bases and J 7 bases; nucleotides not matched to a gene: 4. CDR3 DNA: TGTGCCAGCAGCGTAGCTAGCGGGAGAGTTGAGCAGTACTTC. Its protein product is CASSVASGRVEQYF.